A single sample gave rise to the 19 T cell receptor beta chains below, sequenced in a study of blood T cell repertoires in COVID-19. The assay was immunoSEQ multiplex PCR, and TCRdb's table has in-frame clones only and misses some. Of under 150,000 clones listed, around 90% are singletons. Source material: peripheral blood. The receptors were sampled from a man aged 55-75 years with COVID-19, enrolled during active disease.

This clone was counted ten times or more. The rearrangement uses TRBV16 and TRBJ2-1; TRBD2 matches at 12 bases. V shed 1 base and J 6 bases; nucleotides not matched to a gene: 10. The germline V gene encodes CDR1 KGHSY and CDR2 FQNENV. The CDR3 is 18 amino acids. CDR3 coding DNA: TGTGCCAGCAGCCAATACTCCCTAGCGGGAGGGCCAAGCAATGAGCAGTTCTTC. Translating gives CASSQYSLAGGPSNEQFF. The variable domain in full, with the rest retrieved from reference TRBV16 and TRBJ2-1, is GEEVAQTPKHLVRGEGQKAKLYCAPIKGHSYVFWYQQVLKNEFKFLISFQNENVFDETGMPKERFSAKCLPNSPCSLEIQATKLEDSAVYFCASSQYSLAGGPSNEQFFGPGTRLTVL.

The genes are TRBV20-1 and TRBJ1-5; TRBD1 matches at 8 bases. CDR1 and CDR2 (germline): DFQATT, SNEGSKA (reference sequence). The CDR3 is 18 amino acids. The junction had 19 bases not matched to a gene; V was cut back by 3 bases and J by 6 bases. The CDR3 region has the DNA TGCAGTGCTAGTTCGGGACAGGAGCACGACCTGGACTCTCAGCCCCAGCATTTT. Translated, it gives CSASSGQEHDLDSQPQHF.

The chain is built from TRBV5-1 and TRBJ1-2; D unclear. The CDR3 length is 13 residues. Trimming took 7 bases from V and 0 from J, leaving 10 bases between them. CDR1 and CDR2 (germline): SGHRS, YFSETQ. CDR3 sequence: CASAVGANYGYTF. For the CDR3, the DNA is TGCGCCAGCGCTGTGGGCGCTAACTATGGCTACACCTTC.

This clone appeared once. The V and J genes are TRBV18 and TRBJ1-1; the match to TRBD1 covers 7 bases. V was clipped by 4 bases and J by 1 base; unmatched bases: 12. The CDR3 covers 17 residues. Germline V CDR1 and CDR2: KGHSH, LQKENI. The DNA of the CDR3 is TGTGCCAGCTCACAGACCCGGGACAGAAGGCGGAACACTGAAGCTTTCTTT. It encodes CASSQTRDRRRNTEAFF.

CDR3 sequence reads: CASSGGLAEIYNEQFF. The CDR3 nucleotides read TGCGCCAGCAGCGGTGGGCTAGCGGAGATCTACAATGAGCAGTTCTTC. J is TRBJ2-1 and V is TRBV5-1, with 7 positions matching TRBD2. Germline assignment: CDR1 SGHRS and CDR2 YFSETQ. Trimming took 4 bases from V and 3 from J; bases not matched to a gene: 10. This CDR3 is 16 amino acids long.

This sequence joins TRBV2 and TRBJ1-5; 7 bases align to TRBD1. Germline V gene data show CDR1 as SNHLY and CDR2 as FYNNEI. After removal of 6 bases from V and 0 bases from J, the junction contained 8 bases not matched to a gene. The CDR3 covers 16 residues. The CDR3 DNA reads TGTGCCAGCAGGGACAGGTTAATGGATAGCAATCAGCCCCAGCATTTT. Amino acids: CASRDRLMDSNQPQHF.

The CDR3 loop reads CASSPGTEQYF. In nucleotides, the CDR3 is TGTGCCAGCAGCCCCGGGACAGAGCAGTACTTC. This chain joins TRBV11-3 and TRBJ2-7, with a tentative D call TRBD1 (6 bases). CDR3 length: 11 amino acids. V was shortened by 5 bases and J by 7 bases, with 9 bases between the two germline ends. Germline assignment: CDR1 SGHNT and CDR2 YENEEA.

This clone was observed once. This chain joins TRBV7-9 and TRBJ2-1, with D hard to call. V was trimmed by 1 base and J by 12 bases, leaving 10 bases between them. CDR1 is SEHNR and CDR2 is FQNEAQ in the germline V gene (reference sequence). The CDR3 sequence is 12 residues long. The CDR3 sequence: CASSLGQSVQFF. CDR3 coding DNA: TGTGCCAGCAGCTTAGGACAAAGTGTGCAGTTCTTC. The full variable domain, rest sourced from reference TRBV7-9 and TRBJ2-1, is DTGVSQNPRHKITKRGQNVTFRCDPISEHNRLYWYRQTLGQGPEFLTYFQNEAQLEKSRLLSDRFSAERPKGSFSTLEIQRTEQGDSAMYLCASSLGQSVQFFGPGTRLTVL.

The chain carries TRBV18 and TRBJ2-1, with D maybe TRBD2 (5 bases). Germline assignment: CDR1 KGHSH and CDR2 LQKENI. This CDR3 has 15 residues. The V gene lost 2 bases and the J gene lost 1 base, with 9 bases spanning the gap. This CDR3 is CASSPGSGSYNEQFF. The CDR3 DNA reads as TGTGCCAGCTCACCAGGCAGCGGATCCTACAATGAGCAGTTCTTC.

A single count supports this clone. The rearrangement links TRBV5-1 to TRBJ2-3, with a weak D call TRBD2 (7 bases). Germline-derived CDR1 and CDR2 are SGHRS and YFSETQ. Deletions cut 4 bases from V and 9 bases from J, with 18 bases between. This CDR3 has 14 residues. CDR3 protein: CASSPGPGGRTQYF. The CDR3 coding sequence is TGCGCCAGCAGCCCGGGGCCGGGGGGCAGGACGCAGTATTTT.

The rearrangement joins TRBV19 to TRBJ2-3, with 7 bases aligning to TRBD1. Per the germline V gene, CDR1 is LNHDA and CDR2 is SQIVND (reference sequence). V gave up 3 bases and J gave up 2 bases; unmatched junction bases: 5. CDR3 length: 15 amino acids. CDR3 coding DNA: TGTGCCAGTAGTATTAGACAGGGAGCCACAGATACGCAGTATTTT. Protein product: CASSIRQGATDTQYF.

The V gene is TRBV20-1, the J gene TRBJ2-7, with D possibly being TRBD2 (5 bases). V shed 0 bases and J shed 6 bases, with 6 bases lying between them. The CDR3 runs 11 residues. Germline CDR1 and CDR2: DFQATT and SNEGSKA (reference sequence). DNA for the CDR3: TGCAGTGCTAGAGATCGGGGCGAGCAGTACTTC. It is translated as CSARDRGEQYF.

CDR3 amino acids: CASTPPDTRSYTF. CDR3 bases: TGTGCCAGCACCCCCCCCGACACCCGCTCCTACACCTTC. The chain is built from TRBV28 and TRBJ1-2; D not resolved. V gave up 7 bases and J gave up 10 bases, with 19 bases separating them. The germline V gene has CDR1 MDHEN and CDR2 SYDVKM. CDR3 length: 13 residues.

The chain has TRBV30 and TRBJ2-7; possible D gene TRBD1, 6 bases. Trimming removed 0 bases at V and 2 bases at J, with 11 bases between. There are 14 residues in the CDR3. Germline V gene data show CDR1 as GTSNPN and CDR2 as SVGIG (reference sequence). The CDR3 nucleotides read TGTGCCTGGAGTGTAGAAAACAGGGCCTACGAGCAGTACTTC. Amino acid sequence: CAWSVENRAYEQYF. The whole variable domain, remainder taken from reference TRBV30 and TRBJ2-7, is SQTIHQWPATLVQPVGSPLSLECTVEGTSNPNLYWYRQAAGRGLQLLFYSVGIGQISSEVPQNLSASRPQDRQFILSSKKLLLSDSGFYLCAWSVENRAYEQYFGPGTRLTVT.

V and J are TRBV15 and TRBJ2-2; no clear D gene. Germline loops: CDR1 LNHNV, CDR2 YYDKDF (reference sequence). CDR3 length: 14 amino acids. Trimming took 2 bases from V and 6 from J, leaving 10 bases between them. CDR3 amino acids: CATSRTPYPGELFF. The CDR3 bases are TGTGCCACCAGCAGAACCCCCTACCCCGGGGAGCTGTTTTTT.

This chain uses TRBV5-4 with TRBJ1-6, with 10 bases identical to TRBD1. The germline CDR1 and CDR2 sequences are SGHNT and YYREEE (reference sequence). The CDR3 consists of 16 residues. V shed 4 bases, J shed 4 bases, and the junction held 5 bases outside the gene matches. CDR3 residues: CASSTGQGNYNSPLHF. In DNA form, the CDR3 reads TGTGCCAGCAGCACGGGACAGGGGAATTATAATTCACCCCTCCACTTT. The variable domain in full, with the rest retrieved from reference TRBV5-4 and TRBJ1-6, is ETGVTQSPTHLIKTRGQQVTLRCSSQSGHNTVSWYQQALGQGPQFIFQYYREEENGRGNFPPRFSGLQFPNYSSELNVNALELDDSALYLCASSTGQGNYNSPLHFGNGTRLTVT.

V gene TRBV30 combines with J gene TRBJ2-2; D is undetermined. This CDR3 contains 14 residues. Trimming took off 2 bases at V and 1 base at J, with 8 bases between the two ends. Germline-derived CDR1 and CDR2 are GTSNPN and SVGIG (reference sequence). Here the CDR3 DNA reads TGTGCCTGGAGTACCTACTTGAACACCGGGGAGCTGTTTTTT. Translation: CAWSTYLNTGELFF.

The rearrangement links TRBV24-1 to TRBJ2-7; 10 bases fit TRBD1. Germline V gene data show CDR1 as KGHDR and CDR2 as SFDVKD. This CDR3 has 15 residues. Trimming cost V 5 bases and J 7 bases; bases outside gene matches: 10. The CDR3 DNA reads TGTGCCACCAGTGCTATGACAGGGGGCGGGGAAGAGCAGTACTTC. Protein product: CATSAMTGGGEEQYF.

This chain links TRBV2 with TRBJ1-5; 7 bases agree with TRBD1. This CDR3 region has 16 residues. CDR1 and CDR2 (germline): SNHLY, FYNNEI. V lost 6 bases and J lost 2; bases outside the gene matches: 10. The CDR3 DNA is TGTGCCAGCAGCTATAACAGGGGTGGGGGCAATCAGCCCCAGCATTTT. This gives the protein CASSYNRGGGNQPQHF.